This T cell receptor (beta chain) originates from a study of blood T cell repertoires in COVID-19. Study background: Whether acute or convalescent, the COVID-19 samples came from the United States, Italy and Spain.

This CDR3 spans 12 amino acids. The V and J ends lost 0 bases and 4 bases respectively, with 3 bases between them. Germline CDR1 SQVTM, CDR2 ANQGSEA. TCRdb keeps only in-frame clones here, not all; method: immunoSEQ multiplex PCR. The data show roughly 25,000 clones, around 92% seen once. This chain connects TRBV29-1 to TRBJ2-2; D unclear. The source is a human donor in a cohort sampled during active COVID-19. The material sequenced was peripheral blood. CDR3: CSVEDGTGELFF. CDR3 nucleotide sequence: TGCAGCGTTGAAGACGGCACCGGGGAGCTGTTTTTT.